Listed below are T cell receptor beta chains from one sample, sequenced in a study of cytotoxic CD8 clonotypes in ibrutinib-treated CLL. Produced via immunoSEQ multiplex PCR; TCRdb's table is partial and in-frame only. The sample consists of 300,000 to 350,000 clones, 70% to 80% of them appearing once. The material was PBMCs, obtained before ibrutinib treatment. The receptor source for this set is a human donor with chronic lymphocytic leukemia. CDR3s include the opening cysteine and the closing phenylalanine or tryptophan. A D gene is named only where the DNA matches it firmly. Rows may omit the clone size; those that give it use once, few, many or a size class.

V gene: TRBV11-2
J gene: TRBJ1-3
clone size: -
D gene: -
CDR3 DNA: TGTGCCAGCAGCTTACTCCAACAGGTTATCTCTGGAAACACCATATATTTT
CDR3 protein: CASSLLQQVISGNTIYF

V gene: TRBV9
J gene: TRBJ2-7
clone size: -
D gene: TRBD1
CDR3 DNA: TGTGCCAGCAGCATAAGGGACAGCCCAATAAACTACGAGCAGTACTTC
CDR3 protein: CASSIRDSPINYEQYF

V gene: TRBV9
J gene: TRBJ2-1
clone size: -
D gene: TRBD2
CDR3 DNA: TGTGCCAGCAGCGCGGGACTAGCTTGGAAGGGGAATGAGCAGTTCTTC
CDR3 protein: CASSAGLAWKGNEQFF

V gene: TRBV7-2
J gene: TRBJ2-5
clone size: -
D gene: -
CDR3 DNA: TGTGCCAGCAGCTTAGGGGGCGGGTTTCAAGAGACCCAGTACTTC
CDR3 protein: CASSLGGGFQETQYF

V gene: TRBV5-1
J gene: TRBJ2-5
clone size: once
D gene: -
CDR3 DNA: TGCGCCAGCAGCTTGGCCACGGGGGTATGGGAGACCCAGTACTTC
CDR3 protein: CASSLATGVWETQYF

V gene: TRBV18
J gene: TRBJ2-7
clone size: -
D gene: -
CDR3 DNA: TGTGCCAGCTCACCACGAACAGGAGAGCAGTACTTC
CDR3 protein: CASSPRTGEQYF

V gene: TRBV7-8
J gene: TRBJ2-7
clone size: -
D gene: TRBD2
CDR3 DNA: TGTGCCAGCAGCTTTGAAGCGGGGAGATGGTACGAGCAGTACTTC
CDR3 protein: CASSFEAGRWYEQYF

V gene: TRBV6-1
J gene: TRBJ1-2
clone size: -
D gene: -
CDR3 DNA: TGTGCCAGCAGTGAGACGACAGGACACTATGGCTACACCTTC
CDR3 protein: CASSETTGHYGYTF

V gene: TRBV5-4
J gene: TRBJ2-6
clone size: -
D gene: -
CDR3 DNA: TGTGCCAGCAGTTTAGATTCTGGGGCCAACGTCCTGACTTTC
CDR3 protein: CASSLDSGANVLTF

V gene: TRBV7-7
J gene: TRBJ2-5
clone size: few
D gene: TRBD1
CDR3 DNA: TGTGCCAGCAGCTTAGAACAGGGGTGGGAGACCCAGTACTTC
CDR3 protein: CASSLEQGWETQYF

V gene: TRBV2
J gene: TRBJ2-7
clone size: -
D gene: -
CDR3 DNA: TGTGCCAGCAGTTCCCAAGCCTACGAGCAGTACTTC
CDR3 protein: CASSSQAYEQYF

V gene: TRBV6-5
J gene: TRBJ1-1
clone size: -
D gene: -
CDR3 DNA: TGTGCCAGCAGTTACTCTCCCGGCAGGATACCAGAGGGGGCTTTCTTT
CDR3 protein: CASSYSPGRIPEGAFF

V gene: TRBV6-5
J gene: TRBJ1-2
clone size: -
D gene: -
CDR3 DNA: TGTGCCAGCAGGGGAGGTGGACCTTATGGCTACACCTTC
CDR3 protein: CASRGGGPYGYTF

V gene: TRBV6-5
J gene: TRBJ1-2
clone size: -
D gene: TRBD1
CDR3 DNA: TGTGCCAGCAGTTACTCGGACAGGGGGTTTGATGGCTACACCTTC
CDR3 protein: CASSYSDRGFDGYTF

V gene: TRBV27
J gene: TRBJ2-7
clone size: -
D gene: TRBD1
CDR3 DNA: TGTGCCAGCTGGGGGACAGTTGGCCACGAGCAGTACTTC
CDR3 protein: CASWGTVGHEQYF

V gene: TRBV9
J gene: TRBJ2-7
clone size: -
D gene: -
CDR3 DNA: TGTGCCAGCAGCAGATTAGATTTTGGGTCCTACGAGCAGTACTTC
CDR3 protein: CASSRLDFGSYEQYF

V gene: TRBV18
J gene: TRBJ2-7
clone size: -
D gene: -
CDR3 DNA: TGTGCCAGCTCACCGGCGGGATGGGGCGAGCAGTACTTC
CDR3 protein: CASSPAGWGEQYF

V gene: TRBV7-9
J gene: TRBJ1-4
clone size: -
D gene: -
CDR3 DNA: TGTGCCAGCAGCTTAGGTTTTGCCTCATTGGACGAAAAACTGTTTTTT
CDR3 protein: CASSLGFASLDEKLFF

V gene: TRBV5-1
J gene: TRBJ1-1
clone size: -
D gene: -
CDR3 DNA: TGCGCCAGCAGCTTGGCCCGGGGCCCGAACACTGAAGCTTTCTTT
CDR3 protein: CASSLARGPNTEAFF

V gene: TRBV5-8
J gene: TRBJ2-7
clone size: few
D gene: -
CDR3 DNA: TGTGCCAGCAGCTCATGGGGGGCCGGGCCCTACGAGCAGTACTTC
CDR3 protein: CASSSWGAGPYEQYF

V gene: TRBV30
J gene: TRBJ2-7
clone size: -
D gene: TRBD2
CDR3 DNA: TGTGCCTGGAGCACCCGTTGGACTAGCGCGTCCTACGAGCAGTACTTC
CDR3 protein: CAWSTRWTSASYEQYF

V gene: TRBV7-9
J gene: TRBJ2-7
clone size: -
D gene: -
CDR3 DNA: TGTGCCAGCAGCCCCAGCGGTGAAATCTCCTACGAGCAGTACTTC
CDR3 protein: CASSPSGEISYEQYF

V gene: TRBV5-1
J gene: TRBJ2-5
clone size: -
D gene: TRBD1
CDR3 DNA: TGCGCCAGCAGCTTGGAGGGCAGGGGGCAGACCCAGTACTTC
CDR3 protein: CASSLEGRGQTQYF

V gene: TRBV4-3
J gene: TRBJ1-1
clone size: -
D gene: -
CDR3 DNA: TGCGCCAGCAGCCAAGATACGCAGTGGAGCACTGAAGCTTTCTTT
CDR3 protein: CASSQDTQWSTEAFF

V gene: TRBV28
J gene: TRBJ2-5
clone size: -
D gene: -
CDR3 DNA: TGTGCCAGCAGTCCACCCTCCTATGGGACCCAGTACTTC
CDR3 protein: CASSPPSYGTQYF

V gene: TRBV7-6
J gene: TRBJ2-1
clone size: few
D gene: -
CDR3 DNA: TGTGCCAGCAGCTCCGGGGGGCCCCCATACAATGAGCAGTTCTTC
CDR3 protein: CASSSGGPPYNEQFF

V gene: TRBV11-2
J gene: TRBJ1-2
clone size: -
D gene: -
CDR3 DNA: TGTGCCAGCACCCCTTTCTTGGCTAACTATGGCTACACCTTC
CDR3 protein: CASTPFLANYGYTF

V gene: TRBV5-6
J gene: TRBJ2-6
clone size: -
D gene: TRBD1
CDR3 DNA: TGTGCCAGCAGCTTGGCACCGGGACAGGGAGCATCTGGGGCCAACGTCCTGACTTTC
CDR3 protein: CASSLAPGQGASGANVLTF

V gene: TRBV4-1
J gene: TRBJ2-1
clone size: few
D gene: -
CDR3 DNA: TGCGCCAGCAGCCAAGGACTAGGCCAGTCCTACAATGAGCAGTTCTTC
CDR3 protein: CASSQGLGQSYNEQFF